This T cell receptor (beta chain) appears in the sequencing data of a study of CD8 T cells in ankylosing spondylitis. Study results and limitations: Typical of ankylosing spondylitis blood, it appeared, was a TCR beta motif of under 10 highly homologous variants.

MiXCR, applied by TCRdb to the 5' RACE reads, yields one record per CDR3 protein. The sample holds roughly 180,000 distinct CDR3 sequences, around a tenth seen once. This clonotype was detected a few times. As yet, its antigen is unknown. Specimen: blood, either unsorted or a sorted T cell fraction (not recorded which). This clonotype originated in a female donor with ankylosing spondylitis or in good health (not recorded which).

The CDR3 reads CASSQGRMPSSYNEQFF. The CDR3 DNA reads as TGTGCCAGCAGCCAAGGAAGGATGCCTAGCTCCTACAATGAGCAGTTCTTC. The chain carries TRBV14 and TRBJ2-1; D is unclear. Germline lookup yields CDR1 SGHDN and CDR2 FVKESK. This CDR3 contains 17 residues. The V gene lost 1 base and the J gene lost 0 bases, with 13 bases spanning the gap.